This entry describes one T cell receptor (beta chain). Its antigen is as yet unknown. Data came from immunoSEQ multiplex PCR; TCRdb stores just in-frame clones and leaves some out. Of about 70,000 clones in the sample, 70% to 80% were seen once. Trimming took off 2 bases at V and 3 bases at J, with 11 bases between the two ends. The CDR3 spans 14 residues. Germline-derived CDR1 and CDR2 are SGHRS and YFSETQ. This record comes from a study of vaccination effects on CD4 cells after COVID-19. Scientists isolated CD4+ T cells after a roughly nine-day culture period ended. The rearrangement uses TRBV5-1 and TRBJ1-1; D is perhaps TRBD1 (6 bases). This specimen was CD4+ T cells from PBMCs cultured without peptide, taken before COVID-19 vaccination. The clonotype was recovered from a human donor who received a COVID-19 vaccine. The CDR3 nucleotides read TGCGCCAGCAGCTTATTAGCAGGGGACACTGAAGCTTTCTTT. This codes for CASSLLAGDTEAFF.